The 10 T cell receptor beta chains presented below share a single source sample, sequenced in a study of cytomegalovirus exposure and HLA in healthy donors. In the PCR, 60 Vbeta and 13 Jbeta primers were used. TCRdb's copy holds only in-frame clones and misses some; the assay was immunoSEQ multiplex PCR. The sample holds some 200,000 clones. Sequencing input: PBMCs. The receptors were sampled from a girl under 10 years old in good health and CMV-seropositive.

The gene calls are TRBV4-2 and TRBJ1-2, with TRBD1 as a possible D gene (5 bases). The CDR3 has 14 amino acids. Looked up from germline, CDR1 is LGHNA and CDR2 is YNFKEQ. The V gene lost 1 base and the J gene lost 8 bases, with 14 bases spanning the gap. The CDR3 region is CASSQGGRVDGYTF. The CDR3 nucleotides are TGTGCCAGCAGCCAAGGCGGCAGGGTGGACGGCTACACCTTC.

The chain uses TRBV11-2 and TRBJ1-3, with D perhaps matching TRBD1 (6 bases). Germline CDR1 SGHAT, CDR2 FQNNGV. The CDR3 totals 19 residues. The ends were cut back, 2 bases at V and 0 bases at J, with 20 bases in the middle. The CDR3 protein is CASSLPATGWYPSGNTIYF. Here the CDR3 DNA reads TGTGCCAGCAGCTTACCAGCTACAGGGTGGTATCCCTCTGGAAACACCATATATTTT.

CDR3 DNA sequence: TGTGCCAGCAGCCCACGGGGGGAGCAGTACTTC. It translates to CASSPRGEQYF. V and J are TRBV7-9 and TRBJ2-7, with D possibly being TRBD2 (6 bases). CDR1 SEHNR and CDR2 FQNEAQ come from the germline V gene (reference sequence). V gave up 5 bases and J gave up 7 bases, with 9 bases separating them. The CDR3 length is 11 residues.

The chain employs TRBV19 and TRBJ1-2, with TRBD1 identical over 10 bases. Trimming at V came to 6 bases and at J to 3 bases, leaving 1 base not matched to a gene. The CDR3 is made up of 13 amino acids. CDR1 is LNHDA, CDR2 SQIVND, per germline (reference sequence). The CDR3 is CASSGQGDYGYTF. Here the CDR3 DNA reads TGTGCCAGTAGCGGACAGGGGGACTATGGCTACACCTTC. Full variable domain (missing parts from reference TRBV19 and TRBJ1-2): DGGITQSPKYLFRKEGQNVTLSCEQNLNHDAMYWYRQDPGQGLRLIYYSQIVNDFQKGDIAEGYSVSREKKESFPLTVTSAQKNPTAFYLCASSGQGDYGYTFGSGTRLTVV.

The rearrangement links TRBV15 to TRBJ1-2; D possibly corresponds to TRBD1 (6 bases). CDR3 length: 15 amino acids. Looked up from germline, CDR1 is LNHNV and CDR2 is YYDKDF (reference sequence). The V and J ends lost 3 bases and 5 bases respectively, with 16 bases between them. The CDR3 DNA sequence: TGTGCCACCAGCAGTTACAGGGAGCGTGAATATGGCTACACCTTC. Translating gives CATSSYREREYGYTF.

The chain recombines TRBV5-6 with TRBJ1-1; D is ambiguous. The CDR3 has 15 amino acids. Deletions cut 0 bases from V and 3 bases from J, with 12 bases between. Germline CDR1 SGHDT, CDR2 YYEEEE. CDR3 in amino acids: CASSLDRQTDTEAFF. The CDR3 nucleotides are TGTGCCAGCAGCTTGGATCGCCAAACTGACACTGAAGCTTTCTTT.

Here the CDR3 DNA reads TGCGCCAGCAGCCAAGATTCTCGACTAGCGGGAGCGACAGATACGCAGTATTTT. Translated: CASSQDSRLAGATDTQYF. The chain carries TRBV4-1 and TRBJ2-3, with 12 bases matching TRBD2. V was pared by 0 bases and J by 3 bases, with 7 bases of the junction left unmatched. The germline V gene has CDR1 MGHRA and CDR2 YSYEKL. The CDR3 consists of 18 residues.

V usage is TRBV6-6 and J usage is TRBJ2-7; 7 bases are shared with TRBD2. The germline V gene has CDR1 MNHNY and CDR2 SVGAGI (reference sequence). V was pared by 10 bases and J by 2 bases, with 17 bases of the junction left unmatched. The CDR3 loop spans 16 amino acids. CDR3 DNA sequence: TGTGCCACAGGAAAGGCGGGAGACGCCCTTCCCTACGAGCAGTACTTC. This gives the protein CATGKAGDALPYEQYF.

V and J are TRBV7-2 and TRBJ2-7, with 9 nucleotides matching TRBD2. This CDR3 region has 15 residues. CDR1 and CDR2 from the germline V gene are SGHTA and FQGNSA. The ends lost 6 bases at V and 3 bases at J; junction bases unmatched: 9. The DNA of the CDR3 is TGTGCCAGCAGAGTTAGCGGGAGAGAGGTCTACGAGCAGTACTTC. As protein: CASRVSGREVYEQYF.

The chain links TRBV10-1 to TRBJ2-5; the D gene is possibly TRBD2 (5 bases). The CDR3 covers 15 residues. Trimming took 2 bases from V and 4 from J, leaving 14 bases between them. Germline V gene lookup returns CDR1 WNHNN and CDR2 SYGVQD (reference sequence). Written as DNA, the CDR3 is TGCGCCAGCAGTGAGCGGGGAAAACGCGCAGAGACCCAGTACTTC. This encodes CASSERGKRAETQYF.